A single sample is the source of the 32 T cell receptor beta chains below, sequenced in a study of blood T cell repertoires in COVID-19 (dated by TCRdb to between 2020 and 2021). Library generation was performed with the immunoSEQ multiplex PCR assay. Here the immuneACCESS table is served through TCRdb, limited to in-frame sequences with V and J called. Missing clones are a known gap in these copies; in checked studies unresolved V genes cover under half, and the rest lacks a known reason. Across this sample there are tens of thousands of clones, with 79% seen only once. The ten largest clones take up under 3.5% of the sample. Material for sequencing was peripheral blood. The receptors come from a man aged 60 to 69 with acute or convalescent COVID-19.

This clone was recorded once. The chain employs TRBV29-1 and TRBJ2-4, with D perhaps matching TRBD1 (6 bases). The CDR3 contains 14 residues. V lost 7 bases and J 3 bases, leaving 16 bases between the germline ends. Germline V gene sequence: CDR1 SQVTM, CDR2 ANQGSEA. CDR3 in amino acids: CSGVTGDGKNIQYF. The DNA of the CDR3 is TGCAGCGGCGTGACAGGAGATGGCAAAAACATTCAGTACTTC. The whole variable domain, remainder taken from reference TRBV29-1 and TRBJ2-4, is SAVISQKPSRDICQRGTSLTIQCQVDSQVTMMFWYRQQPGQSLTLIATANQGSEATYESGFVIDKFPISRPNLTFSTLTVSNMSPEDSSIYLCSGVTGDGKNIQYFGAGTRLSVL.

The genes are TRBV2 and TRBJ1-2; 9 positions agree with TRBD1. V gave up 6 bases and J gave up 7 bases; unmatched junction bases: 9. CDR3 length: 14 residues. Germline V gene lookup returns CDR1 SNHLY and CDR2 FYNNEI. In DNA, the CDR3 is TGTGCCAGCAGATTACAGGGGGCTACGGCTGGCTACACCTTC. Protein sequence: CASRLQGATAGYTF.

This clone was seen a single time. The rearrangement links TRBV7-2 to TRBJ2-1, with TRBD2 identical over 8 bases. Germline assignment: CDR1 SGHTA and CDR2 FQGNSA. With V trimmed by 5 bases and J by 3 bases, 12 bases remained unmatched. This CDR3 has 17 amino acids. CDR3 sequence reads: CASSRATQRENYNEQFF. The CDR3 DNA is TGTGCCAGCAGCCGCGCGACTCAGCGGGAGAACTACAATGAGCAGTTCTTC.

This chain links TRBV5-4 with TRBJ2-5; 7 bases map to TRBD1. J gave up 3 bases and V 4 bases, and 6 bases lay outside the gene matches. CDR1 SGHNT and CDR2 YYREEE come from the germline V gene (reference sequence). CDR3 length: 14 amino acids. The CDR3 DNA follows: TGTGCCAGCAGCCTGGGACAGACCAAAGAGACCCAGTACTTC. Its translation is CASSLGQTKETQYF. The variable domain in full, completed from reference TRBV5-4 and TRBJ2-5, reads ETGVTQSPTHLIKTRGQQVTLRCSSQSGHNTVSWYQQALGQGPQFIFQYYREEENGRGNFPPRFSGLQFPNYSSELNVNALELDDSALYLCASSLGQTKETQYFGPGTRLLVL.

The genes are TRBV7-9 and TRBJ2-7, with 10 bases matching TRBD2. The CDR3 runs to 15 residues. Per germline, CDR1 SEHNR and CDR2 FQNEAQ (reference sequence). The ends lost 4 bases at V and 3 bases at J; junction bases unmatched: 6. The CDR3 DNA sequence: TGTGCCAGCAGCTCCCGGACTAGCGGACGCTACGAGCAGTACTTC. Protein: CASSSRTSGRYEQYF.

The chain is built from TRBV5-1 and TRBJ2-1; 8 bases align to TRBD1. The V segment lost 1 base and the J segment 6 bases; nucleotides outside the gene matches: 9. Germline V lookup: CDR1 SGHRS, CDR2 YFSETQ. The CDR3 loop spans 16 amino acids. The CDR3 spells CASSLYGQGAGNEQFF. Written as DNA, the CDR3 is TGCGCCAGCAGCTTGTATGGGCAGGGGGCGGGCAATGAGCAGTTCTTC.

The chain joins TRBV10-1 to TRBJ2-3; D may be TRBD2 (5 bases). CDR3 size: 14 residues. Germline V gives CDR1 WNHNN, CDR2 SYGVQD (reference sequence). V was clipped by 8 bases and J by 0 bases, with 12 bases between them. CDR3 amino acids: CASREGRSTDTQYF. The DNA of the CDR3 is TGCGCCAGCCGAGAGGGTCGGAGCACAGATACGCAGTATTTT.

The chain is built from TRBV6-5 and TRBJ1-1, with TRBD1 as a possible D gene (6 bases). Trimming left V 8 bases short and J 0 bases short, with 10 bases between. From germline, CDR1 is MNHEY and CDR2 SVGAGI. The CDR3 consists of 13 residues. CDR3 in amino acids: CASRQGMNTEAFF. The DNA for the CDR3 is TGTGCCAGCCGGCAGGGGATGAACACTGAAGCTTTCTTT.

The rearrangement links TRBV6-6 to TRBJ1-4; TRBD1 matches 10 bases. The CDR3 loop spans 15 amino acids. Germline-derived CDR1 and CDR2 are MNHNY and SVGAGI (reference sequence). J was trimmed by 6 bases and V by 7 bases; bases with no gene match: 8. The DNA of the CDR3 is TGTGCCAGCATGATCGGGACAGGGGATGATGAAAAACTGTTTTTT. This codes for CASMIGTGDDEKLFF.

This clone was observed a few times. The chain is built from TRBV15 and TRBJ2-7; TRBD2 matches at 7 bases. There are 17 residues in the CDR3. V shed 0 bases, J shed 5 bases, and the junction held 13 bases outside the gene matches. Germline V gene sequence: CDR1 LNHNV, CDR2 YYDKDF (reference sequence). The CDR3 spells CATSRDGGFGLDHEQYF. CDR3 in DNA: TGTGCCACCAGCAGAGATGGTGGGTTCGGACTAGACCACGAGCAGTACTTC.

This sequence joins TRBV7-2 and TRBJ1-5, with 7 bases matching TRBD1. V dropped 5 bases and J dropped 4; count of bases not matched to a gene: 8. Germline assignment: CDR1 SGHTA and CDR2 FQGNSA. There are 15 residues in the CDR3. The CDR3 reads CASSLDRAQNQPQHF. DNA for the CDR3: TGTGCCAGCAGCCTTGACAGGGCCCAAAATCAGCCCCAGCATTTT.

The V gene is TRBV5-1, the J gene TRBJ2-2; 8 bases map to TRBD1. The ends lost 3 bases at V and 1 base at J; junction bases unmatched: 8. Germline CDR1 SGHRS, CDR2 YFSETQ. The CDR3 runs to 17 residues. The CDR3 nucleotides read TGCGCCAGCAGCTCCGAGTCCGGGACAGGGAACACCGGGGAGCTGTTTTTT. Amino acids: CASSSESGTGNTGELFF.

This clone was seen only once. This chain joins TRBV18 and TRBJ1-1, with 8 bases that match TRBD1. This CDR3 is built from 13 residues. The germline V gene encodes CDR1 KGHSH and CDR2 LQKENI. Trimming removed 6 bases from V and 5 bases from J; junction bases left unmatched: 5. CDR3 sequence reads: CASSGQVRTEAFF. DNA for the CDR3: TGTGCCAGCTCGGGACAGGTTCGGACTGAAGCTTTCTTT.

V is TRBV3-1 (or the pseudogene TRBV3-2) and J is TRBJ2-5; TRBD1 is a possible D gene (5 bases). The V and J ends lost 0 bases and 5 bases respectively, with 25 bases between them. Germline V gene lookup returns CDR1 LGHDT and CDR2 YNNKEL (reference sequence). The CDR3 has 19 residues. CDR3 DNA: TGTGCCAGCAGCCAAGAAGGGGTGTTCAGCGACGAATCCGGGGAGACCCAGTACTTC. Residues: CASSQEGVFSDESGETQYF.

The V and J genes are TRBV15 and TRBJ1-5; 7 positions agree with TRBD1. Germline loops: CDR1 LNHNV, CDR2 YYDKDF (reference sequence). With 2 bases clipped from V and 12 bases from J, the junction kept 13 bases outside the gene matches. CDR3 length: 15 amino acids. CDR3 residues: CATSRSKGPDRYQHF. DNA for the CDR3: TGTGCCACCAGCAGAAGTAAAGGTCCGGACAGGTACCAGCATTTT.

The genes are TRBV18 and TRBJ2-1; weak D call: TRBD2 (5 bases). This CDR3 contains 14 residues. V was clipped by 1 base and J by 6 bases, with 10 bases between them. Germline V CDR1 and CDR2: KGHSH, LQKENI. The CDR3 DNA reads as TGTGCCAGCTCACCACGGGGTGGACTCAATGAGCAGTTCTTC. Protein: CASSPRGGLNEQFF.

J is TRBJ2-4 and V is TRBV11-3; possible D gene TRBD2, 5 bases. The V end was cut by 1 base, the J end by 4 bases, with 5 bases between. CDR3 length: 13 amino acids. Looked up from germline, CDR1 is SGHNT and CDR2 is YENEEA. CDR3 amino acids: CASSLGGKNIQYF. CDR3 nucleotide sequence: TGTGCCAGCAGCTTAGGAGGGAAAAACATTCAGTACTTC.

The chain combines TRBV27 with TRBJ1-6; 7 bases are a match to TRBD1. J lost 10 bases, V lost 6 bases, and 12 bases had no gene match. Germline lookup yields CDR1 MNHEY and CDR2 SMNVEV (reference sequence). The length of the CDR3 is 15 residues. CDR3 residues: CASRRRQGYESPLHF. The CDR3 DNA sequence: TGTGCCAGCAGGCGCAGACAGGGTTACGAATCACCCCTCCACTTT.

The genes are TRBV5-4 and TRBJ2-5; perhaps TRBD2 as D (6 bases). The CDR3 sequence is 16 residues long. V lost 0 bases and J 5 bases, leaving 17 bases between the germline ends. The germline CDR1 and CDR2 sequences are SGHNT and YYREEE (reference sequence). Here the CDR3 DNA reads TGTGCCAGCAGCTTGGTCCGAGACGGGGGTCGCGAGACCCAGTACTTC. Encoded protein: CASSLVRDGGRETQYF. The full variable domain, with the rest looked up from reference TRBV5-4 and TRBJ2-5, is ETGVTQSPTHLIKTRGQQVTLRCSSQSGHNTVSWYQQALGQGPQFIFQYYREEENGRGNFPPRFSGLQFPNYSSELNVNALELDDSALYLCASSLVRDGGRETQYFGPGTRLLVL.

V and J are TRBV3-1 (or the pseudogene TRBV3-2) and TRBJ1-2; D ambiguous. The CDR3 runs to 14 residues. Trimming took 4 bases from V and 4 from J, leaving 13 bases between them. Per the germline V gene, CDR1 is LGHDT and CDR2 is YNNKEL (reference sequence). CDR3 nucleotides: TGTGCCAGCAGCCCCGTTATAGCTGCCTATGGCTACACCTTC. Translating gives CASSPVIAAYGYTF.

The rearrangement links TRBV7-9 to TRBJ2-7, with 7 bases identical to TRBD1. Germline V lookup: CDR1 SEHNR, CDR2 FQNEAQ (reference sequence). Trimming cost V 5 bases and J 3 bases; bases outside gene matches: 7. The CDR3 runs 14 residues. The CDR3 DNA reads as TGTGCCAGCAGCCATTGGACAGGCATCTACGAGCAGTACTTC. It yields the protein CASSHWTGIYEQYF.

The rearrangement links TRBV5-1 to TRBJ2-1; D may be TRBD2 (6 bases). The CDR3 consists of 13 residues. The germline V gene has CDR1 SGHRS and CDR2 YFSETQ. Trimming cost V 0 bases and J 5 bases, with 6 bases left between them. The CDR3 nucleotides are TGCGCCAGCAGCTTGGGACTAGACAATGAGCAGTTCTTC. Its translation is CASSLGLDNEQFF.

The chain joins TRBV19 to TRBJ2-4; 7 bases are a match to TRBD2. The CDR3 totals 16 residues. J lost 8 bases, V lost 6 bases, and 16 bases had no gene match. The germline V gene has CDR1 LNHDA and CDR2 SQIVND (reference sequence). The CDR3 is CASSGWNSAGRDIQYF. The CDR3 DNA reads TGTGCCAGTAGCGGTTGGAACAGTGCGGGGAGGGACATTCAGTACTTC.

The J gene is TRBJ1-5, the V gene TRBV29-1; TRBD1 matches 9 bases. With 7 bases clipped from V and 1 base from J, the junction kept 2 bases outside the gene matches. CDR3 length: 13 residues. Germline V gene data show CDR1 as SQVTM and CDR2 as ANQGSEA. The CDR3, as DNA: TGCAGCGCGGGACAGGGAAGCAATCAGCCCCAGCATTTT. Protein: CSAGQGSNQPQHF.

The gene calls are TRBV29-1 and TRBJ2-5; no reliable D call. Looked up from germline, CDR1 is SQVTM and CDR2 is ANQGSEA. The V end was cut by 4 bases, the J end by 4 bases, with 19 bases between. CDR3 size: 15 residues. The CDR3 bases are TGCAGCGTTGGCTATGACTTTAAAACCCGAGAGACCCAGTACTTC. Amino acids: CSVGYDFKTRETQYF.

This clone was counted only a few times. This chain links TRBV30 with TRBJ1-1; D is unresolved. There are 13 residues in the CDR3. Trimming cost V 0 bases and J 0 bases, with 5 bases left between them. Germline V CDR1 and CDR2: GTSNPN, SVGIG (reference sequence). This CDR3 is CAWSVSVNTEAFF. CDR3 nucleotide sequence: TGTGCCTGGAGTGTAAGCGTGAACACTGAAGCTTTCTTT. Full variable domain (outside the CDR3, taken from reference TRBV30 and TRBJ1-1): SQTIHQWPATLVQPVGSPLSLECTVEGTSNPNLYWYRQAAGRGLQLLFYSVGIGQISSEVPQNLSASRPQDRQFILSSKKLLLSDSGFYLCAWSVSVNTEAFFGQGTRLTVV.

V and J are TRBV7-3 and TRBJ2-3, with 11 nucleotides matching TRBD2. V lost 5 bases to trimming and J lost 0 bases; unmatched junction nucleotides: 10. The CDR3 is 18 residues long. CDR1 is SGHTA and CDR2 is FQGTGA in the germline V gene. The CDR3 loop is CASSLAGGSQSSTDTQYF. CDR3 DNA sequence: TGTGCCAGCAGCCTAGCGGGAGGATCACAGTCTAGCACAGATACGCAGTATTTT. Filled out from reference TRBV7-3 and TRBJ2-3, the complete variable domain reads GAGVSQTPSNKVTEKGKYVELRCDPISGHTALYWYRQSLGQGPEFLIYFQGTGAADDSGLPNDRFFAVRPEGSVSTLKIQRTERGDSAVYLCASSLAGGSQSSTDTQYFGPGTRLTVL.

Details on this clone: A junction end diverges from the germline sequence, so it may reflect a read error. The rearrangement links TRBV24-1 to TRBJ2-2; a possible D gene is TRBD2 (6 bases). Germline V gene sequence: CDR1 KGHDR, CDR2 SFDVKD. The length of the CDR3 is 11 residues. The CDR3, as DNA: TGTGCCACCAGTCAGGGCGGGAAGCTGTTTTTT. Translation: CATSQGGKLFF.

The V call is TRBV12-3 or TRBV12-4, the J call TRBJ2-1; D possibly corresponds to TRBD2 (6 bases). The CDR3 contains 13 residues. Trimming cost V 6 bases and J 4 bases, with 10 bases left between them. This chain's CDR3 is CASRRDSYNEQFF. In DNA form, the CDR3 reads TGTGCCAGCAGACGGGACTCGTACAATGAGCAGTTCTTC.

This clone appeared once. This chain uses TRBV28 with TRBJ2-7; D uncertain. CDR3 size: 12 residues. Trimming removed 5 bases from V and 4 bases from J, with 9 bases in between. Germline V lookup: CDR1 MDHEN, CDR2 SYDVKM. The CDR3 here is CASSPPRYEQYF. CDR3 coding DNA: TGTGCCAGCAGTCCCCCCAGGTACGAGCAGTACTTC.

The chain employs TRBV3-1 (or the pseudogene TRBV3-2) and TRBJ2-6; maybe TRBD1 (5 bases). Germline-derived CDR1 and CDR2 are LGHDT and YNNKEL (reference sequence). CDR3 length: 16 residues. The V gene lost 4 bases and the J gene lost 0 bases, with 10 bases spanning the gap. The CDR3, as DNA: TGTGCCAGCAGCCGCAGGGTGACCTCTGGGGCCAACGTCCTGACTTTC. This gives the protein CASSRRVTSGANVLTF.

The rearrangement joins TRBV20-1 to TRBJ1-5; the match to TRBD1 covers 7 bases. The junction had 11 bases not matched to a gene; V was cut back by 3 bases and J by 3 bases. CDR1 is DFQATT and CDR2 is SNEGSKA in the germline V gene (reference sequence). There are 16 residues in the CDR3. The DNA for the CDR3 is TGCAGTGCTAGTTTGCACCGGGACAGTTACAATCAGCCCCAGCATTTT. Translation gives CSASLHRDSYNQPQHF.